This paragraph reports one TCR beta chain. The antigen it binds to is not known. No base quality information exists; no much larger clone differs at one position. The source of the sample is a study of blood T cell repertoires in COVID-19 (dated by TCRdb to the early 2020s). At the level of the whole study: Samples from collaborators originated in the United States, Italy and Spain and spanned both the acute and convalescent phases of COVID-19. The material from the prospective study consisted of cDNA or gDNA derived from T cells, B-cell-depleted T cells, or PBMCs. Where available, HLA class I and class II types were taken from metadata supplied by the sample provider and were not determined by assay-based typing. Samples came from the ongoing ImmuneRACE study (first 160 participants) plus 1,254 subjects from 6 global collaborators. Nearly every sample came with metadata listing a de-identified subject ID, COVID-19 status, age in years and sex. Deeply sampled blood TCRbeta repertoires from subjects exposed to, actively infected with, or recovered from COVID-19 were included in the dataset. A freely available public database, intended as a resource for researchers studying the immune response to SARS-CoV-2, is where the repertoires were released.

TCRbeta CDR3 regions were amplified from genomic DNA using the immunoSEQ Assay, a bias-controlled multiplex PCR. For the original study's pipeline: The number of nucleated cells in each sample was estimated by amplification of reference gene primers within the assay. Sequence reads were collapsed and filtered to measure the absolute abundance of every unique TCRbeta CDR3 rearrangement. For each sample, productive Simpson clonality was calculated by taking the square root of Simpson's diversity index across productive rearrangements. Drawn from immuneACCESS, this table holds only the in-frame rearrangements with V and J called that TCRdb kept. Clones are partly lost; checked studies trace under half to an unresolved V gene and leave the rest unexplained. V and J calls plus clone size are reproduced from that table; the DNA served to infer D and trimming. This sample holds 150,000 to 200,000 clones; roughly nine tenths were observed only once. The ten top clones hold around 24% of the sample.

The investigation overall reported the following: The amount of clinical and demographic metadata varied by source and participant and was provided uncurated.

The germline V gene sets CDR1 to KGHDR and CDR2 to SFDVKD. Clipping removes 4 bases from V and 7 bases from J, with 10 as the unmatched junction base count. From cysteine to phenylalanine, the CDR3 is 17 amino acids long. Solely the CDR3 DNA is kept, with 51 bases framed from the first base. Whole blood was collected in K2EDTA tubes by collaborating institutions according to the institutions' own protocols. For TCRbeta analysis, collaborators shipped samples in one of three forms: frozen whole blood, isolated PBMCs, or DNA extracted from either of those sample types. The chain is encoded by TRBV24-1 joined to TRBJ2-2; 11 junctional bases match TRBD2. The origin of this receptor is a man between 60 and 75 years old with acute or convalescent COVID-19. The specimen was peripheral blood. The DNA reads TGTGCCACCAGTGACGTTAGCGGGAGGGCCGTGTTCGGGGAGCTGTTTTTT. This translates into CATSDVSGRAVFGELFF.